What follows are 12 T cell receptor beta chains derived from one specimen sequenced in a study of T cells after yellow fever vaccination. A single record per CDR3 protein comes from TCRdb applying MiXCR to the 5' RACE reads. The sample has fewer than 350,000 distinct CDR3 sequences; about 4.5% are singletons. This material consisted of PBMCs, taken 15 days after the yellow fever booster vaccination. The receptors here all came from a man aged 18 to 29 who received the YFV17D yellow fever vaccine.

The chain uses TRBV20-1 and TRBJ1-5, with D perhaps TRBD1 (5 bases). The V gene lost 6 bases and the J gene lost 0 bases, with 15 bases spanning the gap. Germline loops: CDR1 DFQATT, CDR2 SNEGSKA (reference sequence). The CDR3 loop spans 15 amino acids. The CDR3: CSALHPGLSNQPQHF. Written as DNA, the CDR3 is TGCAGTGCACTACACCCGGGGCTTAGCAATCAGCCCCAGCATTTT.

This clonotype was recorded a few times. This sequence joins TRBV5-1 and TRBJ1-1, with TRBD1 as a possible D gene (5 bases). CDR1 is SGHRS, CDR2 YFSETQ, per germline. The CDR3 consists of 14 residues. V was pared by 3 bases and J by 0 bases, with 9 bases between. The CDR3 here is CASSWEGVNTEAFF. Here the CDR3 DNA reads TGCGCCAGCAGCTGGGAAGGGGTGAACACTGAAGCTTTCTTT.

This clonotype was counted only a few times. The chain combines TRBV11-2 with TRBJ2-7; D unclear. This CDR3 region has 12 residues. V was pared by 4 bases and J by 6 bases, with 10 bases between. From germline, CDR1 is SGHAT and CDR2 FQNNGV. As DNA, the CDR3 is TGTGCCAGCAGCTCTATTTTTCGCGAGCAGTACTTC. This sequence encodes CASSSIFREQYF. The full variable domain, with the rest looked up from reference TRBV11-2 and TRBJ2-7, is EAGVAQSPRYKIIEKRQSVAFWCNPISGHATLYWYQQILGQGPKLLIQFQNNGVVDDSQLPKDRFSAERLKGVDSTLKIQPAKLEDSAVYLCASSSIFREQYFGPGTRLTVT.

This clonotype was seen at least ten times. The chain is built from TRBV7-2 and TRBJ2-5; D is possibly TRBD1 (8 bases). The V gene's germline CDR1 is SGHTA and CDR2 FQGNSA. The CDR3 is 14 amino acids. V was shortened by 7 bases and J by 6 bases, with 18 bases between the two germline ends. The CDR3 region has the DNA TGTGCCAGCAACCTAAACAGGGGGGGTCAGACCCAGTACTTC. It is translated as CASNLNRGGQTQYF.

This clonotype appeared a few times. V usage is TRBV10-3 and J usage is TRBJ2-1, with D maybe TRBD1 (6 bases). V lost 7 bases and J 4 bases, leaving 11 bases between the germline ends. Germline assignment: CDR1 ENHRY and CDR2 SYGVKD. The CDR3 sequence is 13 residues long. CDR3: CAIISDRYNEQFF. CDR3 nucleotides: TGTGCCATCATCTCGGACAGATACAATGAGCAGTTCTTC.

The V call is TRBV27, the J call TRBJ2-1, with D possibly matching TRBD2 (6 bases). Germline-derived CDR1 and CDR2 are MNHEY and SMNVEV (reference sequence). The CDR3 is 14 amino acids. The V end was cut by 2 bases, the J end by 7 bases, with 12 bases between. CDR3 sequence reads: CASSLLWGGNEQFF. The CDR3 bases are TGTGCCAGCAGTTTACTATGGGGAGGTAATGAGCAGTTCTTC.

The genes are TRBV9 and TRBJ1-2; 8 nucleotides match TRBD1. The CDR3 is 17 residues long. V shed 3 bases, J shed 4 bases, and the junction held 14 bases outside the gene matches. The germline V gene encodes CDR1 SGDLS and CDR2 YYNGEE. Here the CDR3 reads CASSAHGGDRMIYGYTF. Written as DNA, the CDR3 is TGTGCCAGCAGCGCCCACGGTGGGGACAGGATGATCTATGGCTACACCTTC.

The chain has TRBV20-1 and TRBJ2-7; 7 bases agree with TRBD1. The germline gives CDR1 DFQATT, CDR2 SNEGSKA (reference sequence). The V segment lost 1 base and the J segment 4 bases; nucleotides outside the gene matches: 1. The CDR3 sequence is 12 residues long. CDR3 DNA: TGCAGTGCTAGAGCACAGGGGTACGAGCAGTACTTC. Its protein is CSARAQGYEQYF.

This clonotype was found a few times. V and J are TRBV19 and TRBJ1-2, with D hard to call. V was cut by 10 bases and J by 4 bases, with 25 bases left in between. Per the germline V gene, CDR1 is LNHDA and CDR2 is SQIVND (reference sequence). The CDR3 is 16 amino acids. The chain's CDR3 is CATSRVTATRVYGYTF. The CDR3 DNA reads as TGTGCCACCTCAAGGGTCACAGCCACCCGAGTCTATGGCTACACCTTC.

This clonotype was counted ten times or more. This chain joins TRBV4-1 and TRBJ1-5; 8 bases agree with TRBD1. Germline V gene lookup returns CDR1 MGHRA and CDR2 YSYEKL. The V and J ends lost 2 bases and 2 bases, in that order; junction bases with no gene match: 2. The CDR3 spans 15 residues. CDR3: CASSQWGQGNQPQHF. CDR3 coding DNA: TGCGCCAGCAGCCAATGGGGACAGGGCAATCAGCCCCAGCATTTT.

The chain is built from TRBV12-3 or TRBV12-4 and TRBJ1-2; D uncertain. The ends were cut back, 0 bases at V and 5 bases at J, with 10 bases in the middle. This CDR3 has 14 amino acids. Here the CDR3 reads CASSLAWTVYGYTF. DNA of the CDR3: TGTGCCAGCAGTTTAGCTTGGACGGTTTATGGCTACACCTTC.

This clonotype was counted a few times. The chain carries TRBV5-5 and TRBJ2-1; 11 nucleotides agree with TRBD1. The CDR3 has 16 amino acids. The V segment lost 4 bases and the J segment 6 bases; nucleotides outside the gene matches: 9. Germline V gene sequence: CDR1 SGHKS, CDR2 YYEKEE (reference sequence). CDR3 region: CASSRRGQGAGNEQFF. The DNA of the CDR3 is TGTGCCAGCAGCCGACGCGGACAGGGGGCTGGCAATGAGCAGTTCTTC.